A few counts support the clone carrying this TCR beta chain. What it recognizes is unknown. This record belongs to a study of T-cell reconstitution after alpha-beta-depleted transplantation in children. Notes on the study in general: From newly produced T cells came most of the T-cell counts and diversity one year after transplant. Alpha-beta T cells present about two months after transplant were reported to originate from several hundred expanded graft clones. Surviving recipient cells, namely T cells and thymic progenitors, were the source of high day-60 TCRbeta diversity in some patients.

CDR3 length: 15 residues. CDR1 MNHEY and CDR2 SMNVEV come from the germline V gene (reference sequence). Construction of the TCRbeta library involved unique molecular identifiers. TCRdb independently ran MiXCR on the PCR reads; one entry per CDR3 protein. This table has under 450,000 distinct CDR3 sequences, 15% to 20% appearing once. The chain has TRBV27 and TRBJ2-2; TRBD2 might be the D (6 bases). This receptor was identified in a boy in the first two years of life who had a stem cell transplant for Wiskott-Aldrich syndrome, so the T cells may come from the graft donor. The source material was PBMCs, mostly from graft donor cells, sampled 360 days after TCRalphabeta/CD19-depleted stem cell transplant. The CDR3 sequence is CATGGWLGYPGELFF. The DNA for the CDR3 is TGTGCAACAGGAGGGTGGCTCGGCTACCCCGGGGAGCTGTTTTTT.